Detailed here is one TCR beta chain. Antigen: not known. The sample is drawn from a study of response to subunit inactivated influenza vaccine. Notes on the study in general: Every seasonal influenza vaccination brings in few new T cells, the authors suggested.

MiXCR, run by TCRdb on the RT-PCR reads, gives a single entry per CDR3 protein. The sample contains 650,000 to 800,000 distinct CDR3 sequences, less than 20% of which appear only once. The CDR3 loop spans 13 amino acids. V gave up 5 bases and J gave up 9 bases, with 14 bases separating them. CDR1 is SEHNR, CDR2 FQNEAQ, per germline (reference sequence). This rearrangement joins TRBV7-9 to TRBJ2-1; maybe TRBD2 (7 bases). The receptor's source is a middle-aged man who received an inactivated influenza vaccine. Material: PBMCs from blood, obtained 5 to 6 days after vaccination. The CDR3 here is CASSPRGGGEQFF. Here the CDR3 DNA reads TGTGCCAGCAGCCCTAGGGGGGGCGGTGAGCAGTTCTTC. The entire variable domain, with the rest obtained from reference TRBV7-9 and TRBJ2-1, is as follows: DTGVSQNPRHKITKRGQNVTFRCDPISEHNRLYWYRQTLGQGPEFLTYFQNEAQLEKSRLLSDRFSAERPKGSFSTLEIQRTEQGDSAMYLCASSPRGGGEQFFGPGTRLTVL.